Below are 15 T cell receptor beta chains sequenced from a single sample in a study of Ad26.COV2.S vaccination and SARS-CoV-2 variants. Treatment denoted: over 15 received Ad26.COV2.S at low or high dose, single or two shots; a few received placebo; per-sample allocation not given. On day 63 after the first injection, vaccine and placebo recipients gave samples. Using immunoSEQ multiplex PCR, the repertoire was profiled, and TCRdb retains in-frame clones only, with some absent. Counted here are approximately 480,000 clones, around 88% occurring once; the ten biggest clones make up 13%. The sample here was peripheral blood, taken in a trial of Ad26.COV2.S vaccine versus placebo. These receptor sequences come from a person between 18 and 60 years old who received the Ad26.COV2.S COVID-19 vaccine or a placebo.

In this sample, this clone turned up once. The chain uses TRBV5-1 and TRBJ1-3, with D uncertain. The germline CDR1 and CDR2 sequences are SGHRS and YFSETQ. This CDR3 is built from 18 residues. V shed 0 bases and J shed 0 bases, with 16 bases lying between them. The CDR3 here is CASSLGSLEEGSGNTIYF. CDR3 nucleotide sequence: TGCGCCAGCAGCTTGGGGTCGTTGGAGGAAGGCTCTGGAAACACCATATATTTT.

As for this clone: Distinct nucleotide sequences in the sample also encode this CDR3. The rearrangement uses TRBV19 and TRBJ2-3; possibly TRBD2 for D (5 bases). The CDR3 sequence is 12 residues long. V gave up 8 bases and J gave up 4 bases, with 10 bases separating them. Germline CDR1 and CDR2: LNHDA and SQIVND (reference sequence). Here the CDR3 reads CASSRVPDTQYF. As DNA, the CDR3 is TGTGCCAGTTCGAGGGTTCCAGATACGCAGTATTTT. Combining the CDR3 with reference TRBV19 and TRBJ2-3 gives the whole variable domain DGGITQSPKYLFRKEGQNVTLSCEQNLNHDAMYWYRQDPGQGLRLIYYSQIVNDFQKGDIAEGYSVSREKKESFPLTVTSAQKNPTAFYLCASSRVPDTQYFGPGTRLTVL.

This chain joins TRBV4-1 and TRBJ2-1, with D hard to call. Trimming cost V 1 base and J 1 base, with 8 bases left between them. This CDR3 region has 15 residues. Germline V lookup: CDR1 MGHRA, CDR2 YSYEKL. CDR3 loop: CASSQGDSSYNEQFF. The CDR3 region has the DNA TGCGCCAGCAGCCAAGGGGATAGTTCCTACAATGAGCAGTTCTTC.

The rearrangement joins TRBV21-1 to TRBJ2-5; the D call TRBD1 from the table was never checked on the DNA. TRBV21-1 is a pseudogene. The CDR3 extends over 13 amino acids. DNA of the CDR3: TGTGCCAGCGAAAGGGGGCCTCAAGAGACCCAGTACTTC. This translates into CASERGPQETQYF.

V is TRBV3-1 (or the pseudogene TRBV3-2) and J is TRBJ1-4; perhaps TRBD1 as D (5 bases). Germline CDR1 and CDR2: LGHDT and YNNKEL (reference sequence). V dropped 4 bases and J dropped 7 bases, with 19 bases sitting between them. The CDR3 contains 16 residues. The CDR3 loop reads CASSLRMGVGPEKLFF. The CDR3 nucleotides are TGTGCCAGCAGCCTCCGAATGGGGGTTGGTCCTGAAAAACTGTTTTTT.

This clone was detected only once. The rearrangement uses TRBV14 and TRBJ1-1; D unclear. The CDR3 totals 12 residues. The germline gives CDR1 SGHDN, CDR2 FVKESK. Deletions cut 4 bases from V and 7 bases from J, with 10 bases between. The CDR3 sequence: CASSRGRYEAFF. CDR3 sequence (DNA): TGTGCCAGCAGCCGAGGACGATATGAAGCTTTCTTT.

This clone was recorded a few times. The genes are TRBV10-3 and TRBJ1-1; no clear D gene. With 1 base removed from V and 4 bases from J, the gap between germline ends came to 10 bases. This CDR3 region has 14 residues. Per the germline V gene, CDR1 is ENHRY and CDR2 is SYGVKD. For the CDR3, the DNA is TGTGCCATCAGTGAGTTGGGAGCGAGCACTGAAGCTTTCTTT. Translated, it gives CAISELGASTEAFF.

This chain links TRBV27 with TRBJ1-5; D ambiguous. Germline loops: CDR1 MNHEY, CDR2 SMNVEV (reference sequence). The CDR3 spans 13 residues. Trimming pared 3 bases from V and 2 bases from J, leaving 5 bases between. This chain's CDR3 is CASSLWGNQPQHF. The CDR3 bases are TGTGCCAGCAGTTTGTGGGGCAATCAGCCCCAGCATTTT.

The chain employs TRBV7-2 and TRBJ2-1; D call uncertain. The V gene lost 4 bases and the J gene lost 3 bases, with 7 bases spanning the gap. CDR3 length equals 13 residues. The germline V gene has CDR1 SGHTA and CDR2 FQGNSA. Here the CDR3 DNA reads TGTGCCAGCAGCTCCCCTTACTACAATGAGCAGTTCTTC. Its translation is CASSSPYYNEQFF.

The chain uses TRBV30 and TRBJ2-1; possible D gene TRBD1, 7 bases. The germline V gene encodes CDR1 GTSNPN and CDR2 SVGIG (reference sequence). The CDR3 has 17 residues. Written as DNA, the CDR3 is TGTGCTGGAGGGACAGCCAGACTCCCTCTTGCGTACAATGAGCAGTTCTTC. Amino acid sequence: CAGGTARLPLAYNEQFF.

The rearrangement links TRBV7-2 to TRBJ1-5; D is undetermined. This CDR3 contains 13 residues. Germline lookup yields CDR1 SGHTA and CDR2 FQGNSA. Trimming cost V 1 base and J 6 bases, with 7 bases left between them. CDR3 nucleotides: TGTGCCAGCAGCTTAGACTTGGGTCAGCCCCAGCATTTT. It encodes CASSLDLGQPQHF.

V and J are TRBV5-8 and TRBJ2-7; D is ambiguous. V lost 4 bases to trimming and J lost 10 bases, with 12 bases between them. Germline CDR1 SGHTS, CDR2 YDEGEE. The CDR3 sequence is 11 residues long. The DNA of the CDR3 is TGTGCCAGCAGCCCTGACCGGCGCCAGTACTTC. Its translation is CASSPDRRQYF.

The J gene is TRBJ2-5, the V gene TRBV19; D possibly corresponds to TRBD2 (6 bases). The V gene's germline CDR1 is LNHDA and CDR2 SQIVND (reference sequence). The V end lost 5 bases, the J end lost 4 bases, and 14 bases lay between the germline ends. This CDR3 has 14 residues. The CDR3 region is CASSSGGAGETQYF. CDR3 nucleotides: TGTGCCAGTAGTTCCGGGGGTGCCGGAGAGACCCAGTACTTC.

The V and J genes are TRBV20-1 and TRBJ1-2, with 10 bases fitting TRBD1. The CDR3 contains 15 residues. Germline CDR1 is DFQATT and CDR2 is SNEGSKA (reference sequence). Trimming took 3 bases from V and 4 from J; bases not matched to a gene: 8. The CDR3 region is CSASTWDRGFYGYTF. The CDR3 DNA reads as TGCAGTGCTAGTACTTGGGACAGGGGTTTCTATGGCTACACCTTC.

V and J are TRBV6-2 or TRBV6-3 and TRBJ1-5; weak D call: TRBD1 (5 bases). The germline gives CDR1 MNHEY, CDR2 SVGEGT. Trimming cost V 4 bases and J 6 bases, with 22 bases left between them. CDR3 size: 17 residues. CDR3 nucleotides: TGTGCCAGCAGTTTTGTGACAGTTCACAGTCTTGGTCAGCCCCAGCATTTT. Protein sequence: CASSFVTVHSLGQPQHF.